The next 4 T cell receptor beta chains were all read from a single sample in a study of T cells in pancreatic ductal adenocarcinoma. Produced via immunoSEQ multiplex PCR; TCRdb's table is partial and in-frame only. This table holds tens of thousands of clones, about 92% found once. Surgery without prior neoadjuvant therapy was the treatment of the selected pancreatic ductal adenocarcinoma patients. Sequenced input: PBMCs. The receptor source for this set is a human donor with pancreatic ductal adenocarcinoma.

The V and J genes are TRBV5-4 and TRBJ2-7; the D call may be TRBD1 or TRBD2 (5 bases each). Per the germline V gene, CDR1 is SGHNT and CDR2 is YYREEE (reference sequence). The CDR3 covers 15 residues. V dropped 4 bases and J dropped 0 bases, with 14 bases sitting between them. The CDR3 DNA sequence: TGTGCCAGCAGCAGATGGGACGTGAGCTCCTACGAGCAGTACTTC. It specifies CASSRWDVSSYEQYF. Drawing the rest from reference TRBV5-4 and TRBJ2-7, the complete variable domain is ETGVTQSPTHLIKTRGQQVTLRCSSQSGHNTVSWYQQALGQGPQFIFQYYREEENGRGNFPPRFSGLQFPNYSSELNVNALELDDSALYLCASSRWDVSSYEQYFGPGTRLTVT.

This clone was seen once. The chain links TRBV7-8 to TRBJ2-7; D is undetermined. Trimming removed 1 base from V and 3 bases from J, with 7 bases in between. The CDR3 is made up of 13 amino acids. The germline CDR1 and CDR2 sequences are SGHVS and FQNEAQ. The CDR3 DNA follows: TGTGCCAGCAGCTTAGGGTCCCACTACGAGCAGTACTTC. This encodes CASSLGSHYEQYF.

This chain uses TRBV4-2 with TRBJ2-1; TRBD2 matches 13 bases. With 3 bases clipped from V and 6 bases from J, the junction kept 8 bases outside the gene matches. The CDR3 loop spans 17 amino acids. Germline CDR1 is LGHNA and CDR2 is YNFKEQ. As DNA, the CDR3 is TGTGCCAGCAGCCAGGACTTCGGGACTAGCGGGATCAATGAGCAGTTCTTC. Translation gives CASSQDFGTSGINEQFF.

The V call is TRBV6-6, the J call TRBJ2-5; TRBD2 matches at 8 bases. CDR1 is MNHNY, CDR2 SVGAGI, per germline (reference sequence). This CDR3 has 16 amino acids. V gave up 7 bases and J gave up 5 bases; unmatched junction bases: 15. The CDR3 sequence is CASNPGGLVGGETQYF. CDR3 DNA: TGTGCCAGCAACCCCGGGGGACTAGTTGGGGGGGAGACCCAGTACTTC.